This TCR beta chain comes out of a study of T cell responses to AZD1222 COVID-19 vaccine. Profiled with immunoSEQ multiplex PCR; TCRdb holds only in-frame clones, not every one. The sample has about 190,000 clones, roughly 93% seen once. The CDR3 has 19 residues. J was trimmed by 2 bases and V by 7 bases; bases with no gene match: 15. Germline-derived CDR1 and CDR2 are MDHEN and SYDVKM. This receptor was identified in an adult in good health. Sequences were derived from peripheral blood, sampled on day 0 of AZD1222 vaccination. The chain has TRBV28 and TRBJ2-2, with 11 positions matching TRBD2. The CDR3 DNA reads TGTGCCAGCACCAACGGGGTAGCGGGAGGGCCGTTAAACACCGGGGAGCTGTTTTTT. Protein sequence: CASTNGVAGGPLNTGELFF.